This TCR beta chain was identified in a study of T-cell memory formation after mild COVID-19 (dated by TCRdb to about 2021). About the study as a whole: TCR sequence clusters from the two donors were found to be largely donor specific. Longitudinal TCRalpha and TCRbeta repertoire sequencing tracked T-cell clones expanding and contracting after mild COVID-19 in a couple of donors. Two young, previously healthy adult volunteers made up the cohort, one male and one female. Points the paper makes about the study in general: Contracting CD4+ clones were found mainly in CM and EM memory subsets, while CD8+ clones were enriched in EMRA. Only a couple of mild cases were covered in the study, and larger cohorts including severe cases with pre-infection samples were considered necessary. Balanced CD4/CD8 phenotypes were observed for clones contracting from day 15 to 85, whereas a bias towards CD4+ was observed for a second wave of clones expanding from day 15 to 37. SARS-CoV-2 specificity was not confirmed for the second-wave clones peaking on day 37. Some responding clones were detected in pre-infection memory, which suggested that pre-existing cross-reactive memory T cells had joined the SARS-CoV-2 response.

On this clonotype: Its antigen specificity is not known. Base qualities are not provided; no much larger clone lies one nucleotide away.

Trimming takes 5 bases from V and 1 base from J, and the germline ends sit 14 bases apart. The CDR3 starts with the cysteine, ends with the phenylalanine, and has 15 residues. Here the CDR3 DNA is all that survives: 45 bases in frame from base 1. In the germline V gene, CDR1 corresponds to MDHEN and CDR2 to SYDVKM. Sequencing relied on an Illumina NovaSeq 6000. cDNA libraries for TCRalpha and TCRbeta were prepared by 5'RACE using constant-segment primers, with sample barcodes and unique molecular identifiers added. Trizol reagent was used to extract RNA from every sample. The libraries were amplified in two PCR steps, and the second step added a second sample barcode and Illumina TruSeq adapters. Sequencing of the libraries was done on an Illumina NovaSeq, producing 2 x 150 bp paired-end reads. In the paper's pipeline: With migec v1.2.7, reads were demultiplexed and then collapsed into UMI-guided consensus sequences. Using mixcr v2.1.11, UMI consensuses were aligned to TRA and TRB V and J templates and then assembled into clonotypes. Clonotypes were classified as expanded or contracted when called significant by both edgeR and NoisET, with noise models trained on biological replicates. edgeR calls used a false discovery rate-adjusted p below 0.01 and a log2 fold-change threshold of 1. PCA with hierarchical clustering of max-normalized trajectories of the 1000 most abundant clonotypes was used as exploratory dynamics analysis. Separately sequenced CD4+ and CD8+ repertoires were used to assign a CD4 or CD8 phenotype to each responding clone. TCRdb redid the processing of the public reads, applying fastp at Q25 and MiXCR, and retained in-frame beta chains. Each entry is one CDR3 protein sequence, shown with its most common DNA and genes. The V and J calls and clone size come from TCRdb's table, not from the authors' own analysis. The sample table shows some 250,000 distinct CDR3 sequences, and 15% to 20% are seen once. Jointly, the top ten make up 23% of the sample.

PBMCs were isolated by Ficoll-Paque density gradient centrifugation. The receptor chain draws on TRBV28 and TRBJ1-1; the D region possibly corresponds to TRBD1 (5 bases align). Sample: PBMCs or a T cell subset sorted from them (not recorded which). This TCR was sampled from a man between 18 and 35 years old who had mild COVID-19 (a few samples of this study predate the infection). The sample titles of this study are shuffled in the database, so cell type and time point are left out; the donor was told from shared clones. The nucleotide sequence reads TGTGCCAGCAGTGGGGGACGGGGATGGAACACTGAAGCTTTCTTT. Its protein reads: CASSGGRGWNTEAFF. Here the CDR3 is joined to the reference TRBV28 and TRBJ1-1 genes, and the full variable domain is: DVKVTQSSRYLVKRTGEKVFLECVQDMDHENMFWYRQDPGLGLRLIYFSYDVKMKEKGDIPEGYSVSREKKERFSLILESASTNQTSMYLCASSGGRGWNTEAFFGQGTRLTVV.